The source of this T cell receptor beta chain is a study of blood T cell repertoires in COVID-19. This clone came up a few times. Other nucleotide sequences from this sample produce the same CDR3. The CDR3 has 13 amino acids. Between the trimmed V and J ends, which lost 0 bases and 6 bases, there was a span of 4 bases. The germline V gene has CDR1 KGHDR and CDR2 SFDVKD. The data were produced by immunoSEQ multiplex PCR, yet TCRdb's version contains in-frame clones alone and is incomplete. The sample shows 140,000 or so clones, 65% to 80% of them seen only once. The specimen sequenced was peripheral blood. This clonotype originated in a man aged 60 to 75 with acute or convalescent COVID-19. The chain joins TRBV24-1 to TRBJ2-2, with D unresolved. The CDR3 bases are TGTGCCACCAGTGATTTGCGGGCCGGGGAGCTGTTTTTT. This gives the protein CATSDLRAGELFF.